This T cell receptor (beta chain) appears in the sequencing data of a study of T-cell reconstitution after alpha-beta-depleted transplantation in children (TCRdb year 2016). About the investigation overall: Using TCR repertoire profiling, the study quantitatively followed how T-cell immune reconstitution unfolded in children after TCRalphabeta/CD19-depleted allogeneic hematopoietic cell transplantation. The paper as a whole reports these results and caveats: About two months after transplant, the apparently early recovery of alphabetaT-cell counts reportedly depended on just several hundred clones that had expanded rapidly and came from non-depleted graft cells. In some patients, the high TCRbeta diversity seen at day 60 was put down to recipient T cells and intrathymic progenitors that had survived conditioning. Over subsequent months, a decline in hyperexpanded clone frequencies was noted, and after one year, T-cell counts and TCRbeta diversity were mostly ascribed to newly produced T cells.

Inclusive of the bounding cysteine and phenylalanine, the CDR3 is 15 residues long. The retained sequence is limited to the CDR3, 45 bases, with the frame set at the first base. Per the germline V gene, MNHEY is the CDR1 and SVGAGI is the CDR2. V drops 1 base and J drops 3 bases, leaving 12 bases in between. Receptors were amplified or captured by PCR. TCRdb shows the sequencer as Illumina HiSeq 2500. TCR libraries were prepared with molecular barcoding, using unique molecular identifiers to normalize TCRbeta repertoire quantification. TCRdb redid the processing of the public reads, applying fastp at Q25 and MiXCR, and retained in-frame beta chains. Each record represents a unique CDR3 protein, reported with the most common genes and DNA among its rows. In all, the sample holds around 190,000 distinct CDR3 sequences, and roughly 6.6% of those were seen once. Of the sample, 4.5% to 6.5% is held by the ten largest clones.

Interpreted using the paper, the treatment or condition label stands for: allogeneic hematopoietic cell transplantation with graft depleted of TCRalphabeta T cells and CD19 B cells. The transplant recipients were children given TCRalphabeta/CD19-depleted allogeneic hematopoietic cell grafts. This clonotype was seen only a few times. This clone's antigen is unknown. Base qualities are not at hand, and no much larger clone is one base apart. The rearrangement joined TRBV6-5 to TRBJ1-1; the best D guess is TRBD1, with 5 bases matching. The sequence came from a boy younger than 10 with acute lymphoblastic leukemia, due to receive a stem cell transplant. This specimen consisted of PBMCs, obtained before TCRalphabeta/CD19-depleted stem cell transplant. The nucleotides read TGTGCCAGCAGTTACTGGCAGACGGGGGACACTGAAGCTTTCTTT. Translation gives CASSYWQTGDTEAFF.